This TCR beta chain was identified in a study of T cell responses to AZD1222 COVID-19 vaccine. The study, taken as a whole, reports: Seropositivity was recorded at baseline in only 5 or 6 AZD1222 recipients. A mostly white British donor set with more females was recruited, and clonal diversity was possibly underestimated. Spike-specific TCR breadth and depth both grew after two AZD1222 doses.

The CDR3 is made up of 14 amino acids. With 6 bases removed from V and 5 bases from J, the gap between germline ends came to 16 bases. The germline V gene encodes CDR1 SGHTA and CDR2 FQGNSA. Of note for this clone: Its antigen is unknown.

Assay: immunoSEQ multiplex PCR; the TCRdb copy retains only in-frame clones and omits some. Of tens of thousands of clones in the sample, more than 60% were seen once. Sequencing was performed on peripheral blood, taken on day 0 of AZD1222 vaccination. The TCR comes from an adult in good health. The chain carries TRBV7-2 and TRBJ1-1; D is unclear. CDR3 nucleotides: TGTGCCAGCAGGCAGGTGGTGTCGGGAACTGAAGCTTTCTTT. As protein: CASRQVVSGTEAFF.